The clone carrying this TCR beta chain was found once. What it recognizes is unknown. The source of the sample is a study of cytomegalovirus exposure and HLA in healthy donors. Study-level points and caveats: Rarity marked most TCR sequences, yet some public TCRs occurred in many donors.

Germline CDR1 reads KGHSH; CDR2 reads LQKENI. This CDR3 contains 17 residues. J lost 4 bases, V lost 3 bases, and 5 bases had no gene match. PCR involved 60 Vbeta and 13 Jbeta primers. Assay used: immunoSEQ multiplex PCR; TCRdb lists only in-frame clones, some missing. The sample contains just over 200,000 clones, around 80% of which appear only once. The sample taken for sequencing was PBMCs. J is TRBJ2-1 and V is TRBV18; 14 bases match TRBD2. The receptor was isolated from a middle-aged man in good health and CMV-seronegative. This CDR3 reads CASSPPGLAGGYNEQFF. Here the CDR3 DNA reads TGTGCCAGCTCACCTCCAGGACTAGCGGGAGGTTACAATGAGCAGTTCTTC.